The subject of this entry is one T cell receptor (beta chain). This clone is a singleton in its sample. Its recognized antigen is unknown. No much larger clone is present one base from it, and per-base qualities are unavailable. Genomic DNA from frozen pancreas tissue was processed for repertoire sequencing. The DNeasy Blood and Tissue Kit was used to extract roughly 2-3.1 ug of genomic DNA from either umbilical cord blood or frozen pancreas. This record comes from a study of fetal regulatory T cell absence and autoimmunity (dated by TCRdb to the late 2010s). About the study as a whole: Exocrine pancreas autoimmunity was seen in the IPEX patients without clinical diabetes. What the work shows at the level of the full study, not this receptor alone: The oligoclonal enrichment was interpreted as support for antigen-driven autoimmunity in the pancreas before birth in IPEX syndrome. The TCR compartment showed significant oligoclonal enrichment in pancreas versus cord blood, with some top clones over 95-fold enriched. TRB gene family usage was broadly similar between cord blood and pancreas, resembling published neonatal and adult repertoires.

The germline V gene yields SGHVS for CDR1 and FQNEAQ for CDR2. There are 15 amino acids in the CDR3, from cysteine to phenylalanine inclusive. Here the CDR3 DNA is all that survives: 45 bases in frame from base 1. Cut back by 4 bases and 4 bases, the V and J ends lie 14 bases apart. On the immunoSEQ human TCRbeta survey platform, a two-step multiplex PCR amplified and barcoded the TCRbeta CDR3 regions. Illumina instruments were used to sequence the libraries, and IgH from the same samples was sequenced in parallel. The source study handled its data this way. To remove PCR and sequencing errors, raw reads were filtered against IMGT V, D, J definitions and grouped with a nearest-neighbor algorithm. Clones were defined by identical nucleotide sequence; differential abundance between tissues used per-clone Fisher exact tests with pFDR threshold p<0.01. A minimum inclusion filter of 10 in either sample excluded clones with frequencies too low for statistical inference. The immunoSEQ Analyzer was used for pairwise clonal comparisons, while IMGT tools were used to assess gene family usage. TCRdb re-hosts the immuneACCESS table, in-frame sequences only. Its copies lack some clones; in the studies checked, an unresolved V gene accounts for under half of them, and the cause for the rest is not known. That table supplies the V and J calls and clone size; D and trimming were determined from the DNA. This sample comprises approximately 94,000 clones, about two thirds of them detected only once. Approximately 1.9% of the sample goes to the ten largest clones.

The chain employs TRBV7-8 and TRBJ2-1; tentative D gene TRBD2, with 6 bases matching. The TCR comes from a male donor with IPEX syndrome. The material sequenced was pancreas tissue. The CDR3 region reads CASSWLSGGYNEQFF. DNA sequence: TGTGCCAGCAGCTGGCTCTCCGGGGGATACAATGAGCAGTTCTTC. The CDR3 plus the reference TRBV7-8 and TRBJ2-1 genes for the other parts give the full variable domain: GAGVSQSPRYKVAKRGQDVALRCDPISGHVSLFWYQQALGQGPEFLTYFQNEAQLDKSGLPSDRFFAERPEGSVSTLKIQRTQQEDSAVYLCASSWLSGGYNEQFFGPGTRLTVL.